This T cell receptor beta chain was recorded in a study of blood T cell repertoires in COVID-19. Overall study context: COVID-19 samples collected from the United States, Italy and Spain covered acute and convalescent phases. T cells, B-cell-depleted T cells, or PBMCs provided the cDNA or gDNA that served as material.

V lost 8 bases and J lost 0; bases outside the gene matches: 7. The CDR3 length is 16 residues. CDR1 is SNHLY and CDR2 is FYNNEI in the germline V gene. Authors' methods: From reference gene primer amplification, estimates of nucleated cell counts were derived. Generated by immunoSEQ multiplex PCR, the TCRdb table keeps only in-frame clones and is missing some. V, J and clone size reflect that table, while D and trimming were determined from the DNA. The table lists roughly 330,000 clones, around 86% of them singletons, with 1.5% to 2% in the top ten. In this sample, this clone turned up once. The chain uses TRBV2 and TRBJ2-3, with 11 bases that match TRBD2. Sequencing input: peripheral blood. The sequence was collected from a woman between 50 and 59 years old with acute or convalescent COVID-19. The DNA of the CDR3 is TGTGCCAGCGCCTCACCTAGCGGGAGGAGCACAGATACGCAGTATTTT. It codes for CASASPSGRSTDTQYF.